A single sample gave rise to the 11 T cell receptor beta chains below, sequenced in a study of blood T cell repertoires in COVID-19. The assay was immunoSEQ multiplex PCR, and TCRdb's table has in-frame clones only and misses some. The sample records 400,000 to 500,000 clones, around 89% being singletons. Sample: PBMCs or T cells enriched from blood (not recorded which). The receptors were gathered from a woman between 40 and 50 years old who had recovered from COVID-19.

The CDR3: CASKLLSRATNEKLFF. For the CDR3, the DNA is TGTGCCAGCAAATTGCTTAGCAGAGCAACTAATGAAAAACTGTTTTTT. This chain links TRBV27 with TRBJ1-4; D is unresolved. V lost 7 bases to trimming and J lost 0 bases, with 15 bases between them. CDR3 size: 16 residues. The germline CDR1 and CDR2 sequences are MNHEY and SMNVEV (reference sequence).

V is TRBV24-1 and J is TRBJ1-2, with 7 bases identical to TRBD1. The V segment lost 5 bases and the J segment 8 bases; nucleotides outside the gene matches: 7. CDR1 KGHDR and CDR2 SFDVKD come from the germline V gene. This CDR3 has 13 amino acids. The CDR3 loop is CATSGETGSGYTF. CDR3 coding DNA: TGTGCCACCAGTGGCGAGACAGGGAGCGGCTACACCTTC.

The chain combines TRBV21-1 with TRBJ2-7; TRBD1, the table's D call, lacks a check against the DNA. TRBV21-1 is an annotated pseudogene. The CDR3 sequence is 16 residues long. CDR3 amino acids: CASSKGTGTRGYEQYF. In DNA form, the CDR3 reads TGTGCCAGCAGCAAAGGGACAGGGACTCGAGGCTACGAGCAGTACTTC.

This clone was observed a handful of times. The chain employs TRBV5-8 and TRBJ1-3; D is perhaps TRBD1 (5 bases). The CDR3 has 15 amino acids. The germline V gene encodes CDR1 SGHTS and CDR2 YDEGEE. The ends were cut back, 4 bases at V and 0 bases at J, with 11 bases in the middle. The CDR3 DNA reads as TGTGCCAGCAGCCCGAGACAGTTCTCTGGAAACACCATATATTTT. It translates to CASSPRQFSGNTIYF.

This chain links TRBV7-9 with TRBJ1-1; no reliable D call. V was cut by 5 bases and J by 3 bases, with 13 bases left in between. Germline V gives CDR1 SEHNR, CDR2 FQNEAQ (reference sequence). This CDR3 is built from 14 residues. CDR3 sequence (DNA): TGTGCCAGCAGCCCCTTAAATGAGGACACTGAAGCTTTCTTT. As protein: CASSPLNEDTEAFF.

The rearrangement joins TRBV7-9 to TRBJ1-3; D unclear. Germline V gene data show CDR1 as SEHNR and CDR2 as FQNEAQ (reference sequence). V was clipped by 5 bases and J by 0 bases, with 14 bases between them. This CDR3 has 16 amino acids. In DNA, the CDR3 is TGTGCCAGCAGCCGTGTTGGAGAAAACTCTGGAAACACCATATATTTT. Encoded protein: CASSRVGENSGNTIYF.

CDR3 bases: TGTGCCAGCAGCGTCCGGACTAGCGGTGACAATGAGCAGTTCTTC. Amino acid sequence: CASSVRTSGDNEQFF. This chain uses TRBV9 with TRBJ2-1; TRBD2 matches 10 bases. Germline CDR1 SGDLS, CDR2 YYNGEE. V shed 2 bases and J 5 bases; nucleotides not matched to a gene: 4. This CDR3 is 15 amino acids long. The complete variable domain, with remaining parts taken from reference TRBV9 and TRBJ2-1, reads DSGVTQTPKHLITATGQRVTLRCSPRSGDLSVYWYQQSLDQGLQFLIQYYNGEERAKGNILERFSAQQFPDLHSELNLSSLELGDSALYFCASSVRTSGDNEQFFGPGTRLTVL.

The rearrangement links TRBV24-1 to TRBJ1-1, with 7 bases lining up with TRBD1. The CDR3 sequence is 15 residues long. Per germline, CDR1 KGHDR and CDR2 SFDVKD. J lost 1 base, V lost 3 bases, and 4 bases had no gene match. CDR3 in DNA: TGTGCCACCAGTGATCCCCGGGACAGGAACACTGAAGCTTTCTTT. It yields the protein CATSDPRDRNTEAFF.

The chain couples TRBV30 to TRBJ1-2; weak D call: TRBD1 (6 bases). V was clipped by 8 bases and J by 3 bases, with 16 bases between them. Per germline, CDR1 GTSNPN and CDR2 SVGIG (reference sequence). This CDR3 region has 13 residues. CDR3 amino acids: CAREGRGYYGYTF. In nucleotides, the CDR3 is TGTGCCCGAGAGGGTAGGGGGTACTATGGCTACACCTTC.

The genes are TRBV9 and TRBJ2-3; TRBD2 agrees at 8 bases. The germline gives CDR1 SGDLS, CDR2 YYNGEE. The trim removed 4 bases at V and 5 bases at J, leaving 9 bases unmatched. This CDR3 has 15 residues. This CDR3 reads CASSLSGTSLDTQYF. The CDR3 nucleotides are TGTGCCAGCAGCCTTAGCGGGACTTCTTTAGATACGCAGTATTTT.

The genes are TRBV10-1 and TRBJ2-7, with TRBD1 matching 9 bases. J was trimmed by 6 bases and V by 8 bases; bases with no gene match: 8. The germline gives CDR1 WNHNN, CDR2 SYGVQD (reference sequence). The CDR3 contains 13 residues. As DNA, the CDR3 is TGCGCCAGCTCTGGGACAGGGAGTGGCGAGCAGTACTTC. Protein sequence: CASSGTGSGEQYF.